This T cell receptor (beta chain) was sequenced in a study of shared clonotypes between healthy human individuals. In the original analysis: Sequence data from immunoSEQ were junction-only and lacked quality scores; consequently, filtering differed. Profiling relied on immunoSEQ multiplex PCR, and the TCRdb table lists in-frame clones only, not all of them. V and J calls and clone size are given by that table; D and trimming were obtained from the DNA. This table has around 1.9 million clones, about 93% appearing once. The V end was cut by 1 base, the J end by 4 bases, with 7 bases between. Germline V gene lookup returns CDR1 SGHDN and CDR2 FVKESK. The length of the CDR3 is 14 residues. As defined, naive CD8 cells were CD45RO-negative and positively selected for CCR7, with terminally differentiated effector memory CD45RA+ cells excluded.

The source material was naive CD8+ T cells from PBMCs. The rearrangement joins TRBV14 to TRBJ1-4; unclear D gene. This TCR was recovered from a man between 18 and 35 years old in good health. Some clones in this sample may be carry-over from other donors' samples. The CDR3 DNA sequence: TGTGCCAGCAGCCAAGTGGGTAGTAATGAAAAACTGTTTTTT. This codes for CASSQVGSNEKLFF.